The 4 T cell receptor beta chains listed next were all sequenced from one sample in a study of blood T cell repertoires in COVID-19. Some clones are missing from TCRdb's copy, which holds only in-frame ones; the method was immunoSEQ multiplex PCR. The table has tens of thousands of clones, around nine tenths seen once. Sequenced material: peripheral blood. These receptors all stem from a man aged 45 to 65 with active COVID-19.

V gene TRBV2 combines with J gene TRBJ1-5; D unresolved. The V end lost 8 bases, the J end lost 0 bases, and 14 bases lay between the germline ends. Germline CDR1 is SNHLY and CDR2 is FYNNEI. This CDR3 contains 15 residues. The CDR3 protein is CASRPQVNSNQPQHF. The CDR3 nucleotides read TGTGCCAGCCGACCCCAGGTGAATAGCAATCAGCCCCAGCATTTT.

CDR3 protein: CASSLAGDRAYGYTF. CDR3 coding DNA: TGCGCCAGCAGCTTGGCCGGGGACAGGGCCTATGGCTACACCTTC. The V and J genes are TRBV5-1 and TRBJ1-2, with 9 bases aligning to TRBD1. The CDR3 is 15 amino acids. J lost 4 bases, V lost 0 bases, and 4 bases had no gene match. Germline V gene data show CDR1 as SGHRS and CDR2 as YFSETQ.

The CDR3 DNA reads TGTGCCAGCAGCTTAACCCGACAGGGCAACACTGAAGCTTTCTTT. Its protein is CASSLTRQGNTEAFF. The rearrangement joins TRBV7-9 to TRBJ1-1, with 7 bases aligning to TRBD1. V lost 2 bases, J lost 2 bases, and 5 bases stayed unmatched. This CDR3 has 15 amino acids. Germline V gene lookup returns CDR1 SEHNR and CDR2 FQNEAQ (reference sequence).

V and J are TRBV30 and TRBJ1-6; a possible D gene is TRBD1 (5 bases). V lost 0 bases to trimming and J lost 0 bases, with 9 bases between them. The germline CDR1 and CDR2 sequences are GTSNPN and SVGIG (reference sequence). The CDR3 loop spans 16 amino acids. The CDR3 region is CAWSVGLGSYNSPLHF. CDR3 nucleotide sequence: TGTGCCTGGAGTGTGGGGCTTGGCTCCTATAATTCACCCCTCCACTTT.